This T cell receptor beta chain was documented in a study of T-cell reconstitution after alpha-beta-depleted transplantation in children. Germline V gives CDR1 SGHNT, CDR2 YENEEA. Trimming at V came to 4 bases and at J to 6 bases, leaving 11 bases not matched to a gene. The CDR3 loop spans 16 amino acids. This clonotype has only a few counts. The antigen is unknown. The authors prepared the TCRbeta library with unique molecular identifiers. MiXCR, run by TCRdb on the PCR reads, gives a single entry per CDR3 protein. The sample lists 200,000 or so distinct CDR3 sequences; roughly 6.6% were seen once. General study findings and limits: Several hundred expanded graft clones reportedly were the source of alpha-beta T cells about two months after transplant. After one year, T-cell counts and TCRbeta diversity mostly came from new T cells. Day-60 TCRbeta diversity that was high in some patients was derived from surviving recipient T cells and thymic progenitors.

Sequenced material: PBMCs, taken before TCRalphabeta/CD19-depleted stem cell transplant. The sequence derives from a boy younger than 10 with acute lymphoblastic leukemia, due to receive a stem cell transplant. This chain connects TRBV11-3 to TRBJ2-3, with 9 bases aligning to TRBD2. CDR3 loop: CASSSRSGGRGDTQYF. The DNA of the CDR3 is TGTGCCAGCAGCTCCAGATCCGGCGGGAGGGGCGATACGCAGTATTTT.